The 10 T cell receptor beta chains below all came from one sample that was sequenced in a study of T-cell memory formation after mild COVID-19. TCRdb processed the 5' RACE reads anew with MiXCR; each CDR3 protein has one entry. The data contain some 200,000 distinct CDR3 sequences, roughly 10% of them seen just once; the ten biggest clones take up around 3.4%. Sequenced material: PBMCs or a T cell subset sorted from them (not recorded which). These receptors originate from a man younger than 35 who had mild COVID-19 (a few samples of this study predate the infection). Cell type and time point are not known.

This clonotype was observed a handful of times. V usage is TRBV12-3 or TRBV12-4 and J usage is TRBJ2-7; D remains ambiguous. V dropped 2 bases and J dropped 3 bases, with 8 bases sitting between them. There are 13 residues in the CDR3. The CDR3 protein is CASSLSHFYEQYF. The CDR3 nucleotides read TGTGCCAGCAGTTTAAGTCACTTCTACGAGCAGTACTTC.

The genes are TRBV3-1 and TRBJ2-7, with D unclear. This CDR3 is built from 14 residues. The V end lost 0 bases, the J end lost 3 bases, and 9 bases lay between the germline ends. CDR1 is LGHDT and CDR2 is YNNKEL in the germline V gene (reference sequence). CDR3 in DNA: TGTGCCAGCAGCCAAGAACGAAGGGACTACGAGCAGTACTTC. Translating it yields CASSQERRDYEQYF.

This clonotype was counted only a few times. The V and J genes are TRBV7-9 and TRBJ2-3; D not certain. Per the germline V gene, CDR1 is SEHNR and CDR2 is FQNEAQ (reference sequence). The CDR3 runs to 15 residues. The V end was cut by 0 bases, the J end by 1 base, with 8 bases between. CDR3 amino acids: CASSLAQSGTDTQYF. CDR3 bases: TGTGCCAGCAGCTTAGCGCAGTCGGGCACAGATACGCAGTATTTT.

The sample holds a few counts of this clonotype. CDR3 in DNA: TGCGCCAGCAGCTACACTAGCGGGGGCCTTCACACAGATACGCAGTATTTT. Translating it yields CASSYTSGGLHTDTQYF. This rearrangement joins TRBV5-1 to TRBJ2-3, with 11 positions matching TRBD2. This CDR3 has 17 amino acids. V dropped 3 bases and J dropped 2; count of bases not matched to a gene: 8. Germline loops: CDR1 SGHRS, CDR2 YFSETQ.

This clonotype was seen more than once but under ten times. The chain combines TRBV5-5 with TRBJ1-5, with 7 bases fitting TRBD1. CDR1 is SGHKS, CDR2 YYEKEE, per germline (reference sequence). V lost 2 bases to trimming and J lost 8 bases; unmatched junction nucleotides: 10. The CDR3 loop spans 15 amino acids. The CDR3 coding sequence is TGTGCCAGCAGCTTTGGGCAGGGGGTCATGAAGCCCCAGCATTTT. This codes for CASSFGQGVMKPQHF. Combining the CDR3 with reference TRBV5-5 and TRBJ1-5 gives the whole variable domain DAGVTQSPTHLIKTRGQQVTLRCSPISGHKSVSWYQQVLGQGPQFIFQYYEKEERGRGNFPDRFSARQFPNYSSELNVNALLLGDSALYLCASSFGQGVMKPQHFGDGTRLSIL.

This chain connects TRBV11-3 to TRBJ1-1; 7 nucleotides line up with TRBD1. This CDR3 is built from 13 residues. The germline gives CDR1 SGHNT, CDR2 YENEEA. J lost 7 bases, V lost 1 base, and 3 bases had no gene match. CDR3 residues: CASSLGRDSEAFF. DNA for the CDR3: TGTGCCAGCAGCTTAGGTCGGGACAGTGAAGCTTTCTTT.

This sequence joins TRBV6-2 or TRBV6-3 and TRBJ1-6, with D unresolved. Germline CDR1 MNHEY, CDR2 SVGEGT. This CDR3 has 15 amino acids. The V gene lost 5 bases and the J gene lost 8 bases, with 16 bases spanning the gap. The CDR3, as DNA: TGTGCCAGCAGTCGAACGGGAGTCCTCTATTCACCCCTCCACTTT. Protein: CASSRTGVLYSPLHF.

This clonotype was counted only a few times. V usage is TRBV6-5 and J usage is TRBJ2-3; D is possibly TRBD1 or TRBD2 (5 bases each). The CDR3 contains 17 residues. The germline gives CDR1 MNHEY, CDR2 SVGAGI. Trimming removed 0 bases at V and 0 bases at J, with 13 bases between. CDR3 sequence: CASSYSGTLISTDTQYF. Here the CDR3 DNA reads TGTGCCAGCAGTTACTCGGGGACCTTGATCAGCACAGATACGCAGTATTTT.

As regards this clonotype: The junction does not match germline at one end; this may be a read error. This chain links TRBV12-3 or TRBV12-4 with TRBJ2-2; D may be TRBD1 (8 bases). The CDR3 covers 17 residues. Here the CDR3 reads CASRERDRSANTGELLF. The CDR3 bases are TGTGCCAGCAGGGAGCGGGACAGGAGCGCGAACACCGGGGAGCTGCTTTTT.

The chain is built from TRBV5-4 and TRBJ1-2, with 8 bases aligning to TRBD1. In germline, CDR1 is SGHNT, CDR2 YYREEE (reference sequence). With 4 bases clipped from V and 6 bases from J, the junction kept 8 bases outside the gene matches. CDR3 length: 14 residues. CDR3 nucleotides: TGTGCCAGCAGCAGACCACAGGGGGAGGATGGCTACACCTTC. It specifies CASSRPQGEDGYTF.